One and the same sample provided the 15 T cell receptor beta chains below, sequenced in a study of CD8 T cells in Susac syndrome (dated by TCRdb to about 2019). Receptor amplification or capture employed the immunoSEQ multiplex PCR assay. RNA was extracted using the RNeasy kit, and roughly 0.5 to 1 ug of the RNA was reverse transcribed with random hexamers. TCRdb trimmed the raw reads at Q25, called clones with MiXCR and kept productive beta chains. A single entry per CDR3 protein holds the most common genes and DNA from its merged rows. For this sample the table gives 130,000 or so distinct CDR3 sequences, of which 80% to 85% were detected only once. In total, the top ten clones hold 0.45% to 0.65% of the sample. Sequencing used CD8+ T cells from PBMCs. The receptors come from a human donor with multiple sclerosis.

V and J are TRBV9 and TRBJ2-7; tentatively, D is TRBD2 (5 bases). V lost 0 bases and J lost 6, with 13 bases in between. CDR1 and CDR2 from the germline V gene are SGDLS and YYNGEE. This CDR3 has 14 amino acids. This chain's CDR3 is CASSVGDEGSEQYV. The CDR3 nucleotides read TGTGCCAGCAGCGTAGGGGATGAGGGTTCCGAGCAGTACGTC.

The count of this clonotype is one. This rearrangement joins TRBV30 to TRBJ1-5; D is unclear. Per germline, CDR1 GTSNPN and CDR2 SVGIG (reference sequence). V lost 0 bases, J lost 2 bases, and 8 bases lay in between. This CDR3 contains 14 residues. For the CDR3, the DNA is TGTGCCTGGAGTGTTGGGATTGGCAATCAGCCCCAGCATTTT. The encoded protein is CAWSVGIGNQPQHF. Variable domain in full (rest from reference TRBV30 and TRBJ1-5): SQTIHQWPATLVQPVGSPLSLECTVEGTSNPNLYWYRQAAGRGLQLLFYSVGIGQISSEVPQNLSASRPQDRQFILSSKKLLLSDSGFYLCAWSVGIGNQPQHFGDGTRLSIL.

The chain is built from TRBV7-2 and TRBJ2-2; 12 positions match TRBD2. Looked up from germline, CDR1 is SGHTA and CDR2 is FQGNSA. CDR3 length: 18 residues. Losses at the gene ends were 1 base for V and 4 bases for J; bases not matched to a gene: 7. In DNA form, the CDR3 reads TGTGCCAGCAGCTTAGGGGCTAGCGGGAGGGGAGGCACCGGGGAGCTGTTTTTT. Its translation is CASSLGASGRGGTGELFF.

The rearrangement links TRBV7-9 to TRBJ1-2; D is ambiguous. V shed 0 bases and J shed 7 bases, with 12 bases lying between them. This CDR3 spans 14 amino acids. Germline V gene data show CDR1 as SEHNR and CDR2 as FQNEAQ (reference sequence). The CDR3 DNA follows: TGTGCCAGCAGCTTAGCGCGAACAGTTTCTGGCTACACCTTC. Translating it yields CASSLARTVSGYTF.

The chain employs TRBV19 and TRBJ2-2; 10 bases match TRBD1. The CDR3 contains 15 residues. Germline values: CDR1 LNHDA, CDR2 SQIVND (reference sequence). Trimming at V came to 6 bases and at J to 5 bases, leaving 6 bases not matched to a gene. The CDR3 DNA sequence: TGTGCCAGTAGCCCGGGACAGGGGAGAACCGGGGAGCTGTTTTTT. Its protein is CASSPGQGRTGELFF.

This clonotype was counted between two and nine times. This CDR3 is missing its conserved last phenylalanine or tryptophan, likely due to a read error. The chain joins TRBV7-8 to TRBJ1-1, with no clear D. V lost 3 bases, J lost 2 bases, and 13 bases lay in between. Germline-derived CDR1 and CDR2 are SGHVS and FQNEAQ. The CDR3 length is 15 residues. This chain's CDR3 is CASSLEDGLNTEAFL. CDR3 sequence (DNA): TGTGCCAGCAGCTTGGAGGACGGCTTAAACACTGAAGCTTTCCTT.

This clonotype occurred once. The V gene is TRBV11-2, the J gene TRBJ2-5; the match to TRBD2 covers 7 bases. The trim removed 6 bases at V and 4 bases at J, leaving 14 bases unmatched. The CDR3 length is 16 residues. Per the germline V gene, CDR1 is SGHAT and CDR2 is FQNNGV. CDR3 loop: CASRTAWEGNRETQYF. The CDR3 DNA reads as TGTGCCAGCAGAACGGCGTGGGAGGGTAATCGAGAGACCCAGTACTTC.

In its sample, this clonotype was seen once. V usage is TRBV3-1 and J usage is TRBJ2-1; D may be TRBD1 (5 bases). The germline V and J ends were trimmed by 4 bases and 3 bases, with 22 bases remaining between them. The CDR3 runs to 18 residues. CDR1 LGHDT and CDR2 YNNKEL come from the germline V gene (reference sequence). The CDR3: CASSPDPPGWGCYNEQFF. Written as DNA, the CDR3 is TGTGCCAGCAGCCCCGATCCGCCTGGTTGGGGCTGCTACAATGAGCAGTTCTTC.

The J gene is TRBJ2-7, the V gene TRBV5-4; D remains unclear. This CDR3 region has 14 residues. Germline CDR1 and CDR2: SGHNT and YYREEE (reference sequence). V dropped 0 bases and J dropped 4 bases, with 11 bases sitting between them. In nucleotides, the CDR3 is TGTGCCAGCAGCTTGGATAAATCGGAGTACGAGCAGTACGTC. Translation: CASSLDKSEYEQYV.

This clonotype came up once. V usage is TRBV27 and J usage is TRBJ2-5; 7 nucleotides agree with TRBD2. Per germline, CDR1 MNHEY and CDR2 SMNVEV (reference sequence). The V gene end was trimmed by 2 bases and the J gene end by 2 bases; junction bases not matched to a gene: 2. The CDR3 is 14 amino acids. CDR3 nucleotides: TGTGCCAGCAGTTTACGGGGGGTTCAAGAGACCCAGTACTTC. Amino acid sequence: CASSLRGVQETQYF.

This clonotype has a handful of counts. The chain uses TRBV2 and TRBJ2-5; TRBD2 matches 9 bases. V dropped 6 bases and J dropped 3; count of bases not matched to a gene: 11. The CDR3 consists of 16 residues. Looked up from germline, CDR1 is SNHLY and CDR2 is FYNNEI. CDR3 region: CASRDFSGRTKETQYF. The CDR3 DNA follows: TGTGCCAGCAGAGACTTTAGCGGGAGAACAAAAGAGACCCAGTACTTC. The whole variable domain, remainder taken from reference TRBV2 and TRBJ2-5, is EPEVTQTPSHQVTQMGQEVILRCVPISNHLYFYWYRQILGQKVEFLVSFYNNEISEKSEIFDDQFSVERPDGSNFTLKIRSTKLEDSAMYFCASRDFSGRTKETQYFGPGTRLLVL.

The rearrangement uses TRBV12-3 or TRBV12-4 and TRBJ1-1; 8 bases match TRBD1. After removal of 5 bases from V and 6 bases from J, the junction contained 11 bases not matched to a gene. The CDR3 length is 15 residues. CDR3 bases: TGTGCCAGCAGTCCGTATTGGACAGGGCGGCCTGAAGCTTTCTTT. Translating gives CASSPYWTGRPEAFF.

V usage is TRBV12-3 or TRBV12-4 and J usage is TRBJ1-2; a weak D match, TRBD1 (5 bases). V was cut by 3 bases and J by 6 bases, with 23 bases left in between. CDR3 size: 17 residues. The CDR3 sequence is CASSLVASGALADGYTF. The CDR3 nucleotides read TGTGCCAGCAGTTTGGTCGCGTCTGGGGCCCTGGCGGATGGCTACACCTTC.

This sequence joins TRBV19 and TRBJ2-1, with D perhaps being TRBD1 or TRBD2 (5 bases each). V lost 3 bases to trimming and J lost 4 bases, with 13 bases between them. The CDR3 is 15 residues long. In germline, CDR1 is LNHDA, CDR2 SQIVND (reference sequence). The CDR3 sequence: CASSMMGTEYNEQFF. CDR3 DNA: TGTGCCAGTAGTATGATGGGGACGGAATACAATGAGCAGTTCTTC.

The chain recombines TRBV19 with TRBJ1-1; the match to TRBD1 covers 9 bases. The V and J ends lost 4 bases and 3 bases, in that order; junction bases with no gene match: 3. Looked up from germline, CDR1 is LNHDA and CDR2 is SQIVND (reference sequence). There are 14 residues in the CDR3. CDR3 region: CASSTRQGDTEAFF. The CDR3 DNA reads TGTGCCAGTAGTACCCGACAGGGGGACACTGAAGCTTTCTTT.